This TCR beta chain comes out of a study of CD8+ T cells in alopecia areata. As for the study in general: Treated patients swallowed 5 to 10 mg of oral tofacitinib twice daily.

Extracted from the samples, RNA was reverse transcribed into cDNA to serve as the sequencing template. TCRdb's table, derived via immunoSEQ multiplex PCR, lists solely in-frame clones and lacks some. Altogether around 160,000 clones are present, about 87% being singletons, with the ten largest covering roughly 15%. Trimming removed 4 bases at V and 2 bases at J, with 15 bases between. The CDR3 sequence is 15 residues long. CDR1 is MDHEN and CDR2 is SYDVKM in the germline V gene. This specimen consisted of CD8+ T cells sorted from blood, obtained at week 0. This clonotype originated in a human donor with alopecia areata. The chain links TRBV28 to TRBJ2-7; no clear D gene. CDR3 sequence (DNA): TGTGCCAGCAGTTACCGTAACGAACCGACCTACGAGCAGTACTTC. This translates into CASSYRNEPTYEQYF.